The clone carrying this TCR beta chain was recorded only once. Its specificity is not known. The germline V gene has CDR1 LGHNA and CDR2 YNFKEQ. With 0 bases clipped from V and 0 bases from J, the junction kept 4 bases outside the gene matches. The CDR3 has 17 residues. Profiling relied on immunoSEQ multiplex PCR, and the TCRdb table lists in-frame clones only, not all of them. The sample records about 140,000 clones, 75% to 95% being singletons. This sample is part of a study of T cell responses to AZD1222 COVID-19 vaccine. Broader study findings: Most donors were white British and more were female, and clonal diversity was possibly underestimated.

The TCR was taken from an adult in good health. Specimen: peripheral blood, collected on day 0 of AZD1222 vaccination. The V and J genes are TRBV4-2 and TRBJ2-3; 9 positions match TRBD2. The CDR3 DNA follows: TGTGCCAGCAGCCAAGAGGGGACTAGCAGTAGCACAGATACGCAGTATTTT. This sequence encodes CASSQEGTSSSTDTQYF.